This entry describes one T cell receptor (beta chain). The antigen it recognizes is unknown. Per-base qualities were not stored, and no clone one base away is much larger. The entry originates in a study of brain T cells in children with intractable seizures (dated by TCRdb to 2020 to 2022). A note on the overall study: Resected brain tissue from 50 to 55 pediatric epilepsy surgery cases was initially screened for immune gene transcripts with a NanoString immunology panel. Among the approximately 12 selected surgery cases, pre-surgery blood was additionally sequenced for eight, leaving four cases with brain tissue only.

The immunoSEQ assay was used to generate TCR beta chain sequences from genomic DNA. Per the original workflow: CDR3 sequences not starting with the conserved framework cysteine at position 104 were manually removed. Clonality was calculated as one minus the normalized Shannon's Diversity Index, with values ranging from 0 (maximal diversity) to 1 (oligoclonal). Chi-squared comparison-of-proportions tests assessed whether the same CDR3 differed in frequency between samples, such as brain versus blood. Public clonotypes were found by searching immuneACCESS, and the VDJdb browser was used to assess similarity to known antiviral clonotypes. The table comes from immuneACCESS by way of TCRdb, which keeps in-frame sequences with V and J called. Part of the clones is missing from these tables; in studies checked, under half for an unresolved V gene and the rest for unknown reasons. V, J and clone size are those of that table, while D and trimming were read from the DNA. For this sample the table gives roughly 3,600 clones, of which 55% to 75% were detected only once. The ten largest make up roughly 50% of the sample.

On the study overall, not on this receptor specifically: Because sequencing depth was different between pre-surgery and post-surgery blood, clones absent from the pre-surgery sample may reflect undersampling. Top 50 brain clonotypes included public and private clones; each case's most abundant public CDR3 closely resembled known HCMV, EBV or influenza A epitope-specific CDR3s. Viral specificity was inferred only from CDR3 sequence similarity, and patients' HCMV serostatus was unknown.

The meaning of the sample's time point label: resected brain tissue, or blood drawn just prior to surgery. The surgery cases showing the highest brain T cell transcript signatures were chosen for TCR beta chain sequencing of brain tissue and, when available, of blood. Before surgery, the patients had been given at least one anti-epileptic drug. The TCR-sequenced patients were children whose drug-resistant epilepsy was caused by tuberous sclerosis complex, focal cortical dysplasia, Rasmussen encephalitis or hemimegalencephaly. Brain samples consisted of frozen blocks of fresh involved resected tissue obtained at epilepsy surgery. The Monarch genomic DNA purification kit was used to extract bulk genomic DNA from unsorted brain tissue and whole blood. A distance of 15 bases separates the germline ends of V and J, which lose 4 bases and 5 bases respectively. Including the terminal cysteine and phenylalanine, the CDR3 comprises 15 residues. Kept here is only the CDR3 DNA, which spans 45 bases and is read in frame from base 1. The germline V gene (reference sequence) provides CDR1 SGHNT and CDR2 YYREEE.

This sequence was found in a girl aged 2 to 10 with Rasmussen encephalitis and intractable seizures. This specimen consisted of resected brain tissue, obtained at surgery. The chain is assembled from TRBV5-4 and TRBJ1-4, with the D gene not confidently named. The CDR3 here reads CASSRSAGRNEKLFF. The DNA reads TGTGCCAGCAGCCGGTCTGCAGGAAGGAATGAAAAACTGTTTTTT.